This TCR beta chain emerged from a study of glioma-infiltrating T cells after dendritic cell vaccination (TCRdb year 2016). In the study overall: Of the roughly 15 glioblastoma patients in the cohort, all drawn from Phase I and II dendritic cell vaccination trials, 9 were newly diagnosed and 6 had recurrent disease. Between about 2003 and 2012, patients were given autologous tumor lysate-pulsed dendritic cell vaccination. The vaccine was prepared from monocyte-derived dendritic cells that were cultured for roughly seven days with IL-4 and GM-CSF and then pulsed overnight with autologous tumor lysate. Each patient was given three intradermal dendritic cell vaccine injections, spaced two weeks apart, in the arm below the axilla. In glioblastoma patients vaccinated with dendritic cells, deep sequencing of TCR beta CDR3 regions served to measure tumor-infiltrating lymphocyte content and to compare repertoires between tumor and blood. Survival after dendritic cell vaccination was correlated with TCR sequencing metrics, such as TIL content and the overlap between tumor and blood repertoires.

From the cysteine through the phenylalanine, the CDR3 covers 16 amino acids. Just the 48-base CDR3 DNA is kept, in frame starting at base 1. Reading the germline V gene gives CDR1 MNHNS and CDR2 SASEGT. This clone was detected only a few times. No antigen is known for it. No base quality information exists; no much larger clone differs at one position. General findings and caveats noted by the study authors: The cohort was small and heterogeneous, few patients had complete blood and tumor sets, and even fewer had initial-recurrent tumor pairs. The three-group TCR overlap response model was characterized as speculative, and prospective validation of the model was stated to be required. TCR clonality showed no direct relationship with survival, which suggests that a diverse polyclonal response may matter. After dendritic cell vaccination, a higher estimated pretreatment TIL content predicted longer time to progression and longer overall survival.

Using the immunoSEQ assay, TCRB CDR3 regions were amplified from roughly 1.8 micrograms of genomic DNA, or from all available DNA when less than that was on hand. For multiplex PCR, 60 forward primers for TCR V beta segments and 13 reverse primers for J beta segments were used. Synthetic control templates were spiked into each sample at limiting dilution to estimate reads per starting template. Reads of 87 bp were generated by sequencing on the Illumina HiSeq System. The study's own analysis went as follows. To remove PCR and sequencing errors, closely related sequences were merged with a nearest neighbor algorithm. TCR overlap was measured as the percentage of unique tumor TCR beta sequences also present in the same patient's peripheral blood. As stored in TCRdb, this immuneACCESS dataset retains in-frame rearrangements with V and J assigned. A fraction of the clones does not appear; measured against another copy, unresolved V genes explain less than half of the discrepancy, and the remainder lacks a known reason. The V and J calls and clone size come from that table; D and trimming were worked out from the DNA. For this sample there are approximately 85,000 clones; 85% appear just once. Over 6.5% of the sample is in the top ten clones.

According to the study, the label for this sample's time point signals: after dendritic cell vaccination, including at tumor progression/relapse. Patients were selected on the basis of adequate residual fresh-frozen tumor tissue and more than two years of available survival data. An isocitrate dehydrogenase mutation was not carried by any of the glioblastoma patients, although molecular status was otherwise variable. PBMC collection took place before vaccination, two weeks after the third vaccination, and at tumor progression if progression occurred. The Qiagen DNeasy Blood extraction Kit was used to extract genomic DNA.

This clonotype was sampled from a human donor with glioblastoma. Sequenced here: blood, sampled after dendritic cell vaccination. Here the chain combines TRBV6-1 and TRBJ2-5, with TRBD1 as a weak D call on 6 bases. The end of the DNA aligns better with TRBJ2-7, so the J call may be wrong. The CDR3 region: CASSDRGQMSSYEQYF. The DNA sequence reads TGTGCCAGCAGTGACCGAGGACAGATGAGCTCCTACGAGCAGTACTTC.